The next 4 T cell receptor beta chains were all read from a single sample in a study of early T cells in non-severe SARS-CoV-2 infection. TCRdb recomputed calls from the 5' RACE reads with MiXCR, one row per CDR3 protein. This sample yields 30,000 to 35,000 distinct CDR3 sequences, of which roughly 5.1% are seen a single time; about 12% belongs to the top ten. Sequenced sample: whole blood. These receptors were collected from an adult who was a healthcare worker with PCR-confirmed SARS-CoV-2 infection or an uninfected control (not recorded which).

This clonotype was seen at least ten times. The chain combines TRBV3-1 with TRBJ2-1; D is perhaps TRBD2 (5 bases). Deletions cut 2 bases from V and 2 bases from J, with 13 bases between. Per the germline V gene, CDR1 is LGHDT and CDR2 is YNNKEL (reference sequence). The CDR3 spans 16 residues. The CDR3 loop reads CASSQSRTGAYNEQFF. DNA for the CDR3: TGTGCCAGCAGCCAATCACGGACCGGGGCCTACAATGAGCAGTTCTTC.

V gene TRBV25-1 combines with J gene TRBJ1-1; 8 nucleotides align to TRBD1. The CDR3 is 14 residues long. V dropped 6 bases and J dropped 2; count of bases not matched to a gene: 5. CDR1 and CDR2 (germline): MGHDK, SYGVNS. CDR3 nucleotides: TGTGCCAGCAGCAACAGGGGGACCAACACTGAAGCTTTCTTT. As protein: CASSNRGTNTEAFF.

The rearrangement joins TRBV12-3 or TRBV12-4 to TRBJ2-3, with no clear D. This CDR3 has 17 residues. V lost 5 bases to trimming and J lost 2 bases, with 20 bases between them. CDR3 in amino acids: CASSDTTGPYSTDTQYF. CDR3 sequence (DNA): TGTGCCAGCAGTGACACTACCGGGCCCTACTCCACAGATACGCAGTATTTT.

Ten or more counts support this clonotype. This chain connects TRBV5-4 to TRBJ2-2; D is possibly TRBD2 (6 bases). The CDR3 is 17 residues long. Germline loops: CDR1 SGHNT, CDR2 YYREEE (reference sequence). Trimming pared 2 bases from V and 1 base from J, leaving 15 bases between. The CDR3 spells CASSFGLGGKNTGELFF. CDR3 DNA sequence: TGTGCCAGCAGCTTTGGCTTGGGAGGAAAGAACACCGGGGAGCTGTTTTTT.